This entry describes one T cell receptor (beta chain). The data originate from a study of blood T cell repertoires in COVID-19. This CDR3 region has 15 residues. V was pared by 7 bases and J by 0 bases, with 6 bases of the junction left unmatched. Germline V lookup: CDR1 LNHDA, CDR2 SQIVND (reference sequence). Clones were read by immunoSEQ multiplex PCR, and TCRdb kept only the in-frame ones, dropping some. This sample has 40,000 to 50,000 clones, with around nine tenths found just once. V usage is TRBV19 and J usage is TRBJ2-1; 7 bases are a match to TRBD1. The clonotype originates from a human donor in a cohort sampled during active COVID-19. Sequenced sample: peripheral blood. CDR3 DNA sequence: TGTGCCAGTACCCCCCGGGACAGCTCCTACAATGAGCAGTTCTTC. This translates into CASTPRDSSYNEQFF.